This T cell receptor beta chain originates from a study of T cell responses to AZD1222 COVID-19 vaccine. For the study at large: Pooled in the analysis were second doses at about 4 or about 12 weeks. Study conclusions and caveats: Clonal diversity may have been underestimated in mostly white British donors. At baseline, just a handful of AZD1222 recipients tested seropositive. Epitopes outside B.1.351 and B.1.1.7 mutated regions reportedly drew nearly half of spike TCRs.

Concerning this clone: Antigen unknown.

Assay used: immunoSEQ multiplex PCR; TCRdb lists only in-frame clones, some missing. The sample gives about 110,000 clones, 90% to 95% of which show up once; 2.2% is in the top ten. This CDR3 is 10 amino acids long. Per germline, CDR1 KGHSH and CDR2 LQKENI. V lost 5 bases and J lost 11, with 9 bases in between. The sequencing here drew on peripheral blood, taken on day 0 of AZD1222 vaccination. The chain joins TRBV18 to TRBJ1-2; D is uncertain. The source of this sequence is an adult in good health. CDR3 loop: CASSGLGYTF. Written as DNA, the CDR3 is TGTGCCAGCTCAGGATTGGGGTACACCTTC.